This T cell receptor beta chain was sequenced in a study of blood T cell repertoires in COVID-19. How the authors handled the data: From reference gene primer amplification, estimates of nucleated cell counts were derived. Repertoires were generated with immunoSEQ multiplex PCR, while TCRdb's copy carries only in-frame clones and drops some. The D gene and trimming were derived from the DNA, and the V and J assignments and clone size from that table. Of roughly 66,000 clones listed, roughly nine tenths were seen once; the top ten hold around 6.7%. Germline assignment: CDR1 SGDLS and CDR2 YYNGEE. The CDR3 runs 15 residues. With 0 bases clipped from V and 5 bases from J, the junction kept 4 bases outside the gene matches. This clone was counted once.

The V gene is TRBV9, the J gene TRBJ2-1, with 8 positions matching TRBD1. This receptor was identified in a human donor in a cohort sampled during active COVID-19. The specimen sequenced was peripheral blood. The CDR3 reads CASSVGGQANNEQFF. The CDR3 DNA follows: TGTGCCAGCAGCGTAGGGGGACAGGCCAACAATGAGCAGTTCTTC.